This T cell receptor beta chain was found in a study of cytomegalovirus exposure and HLA in healthy donors. Study-level findings and limits: More than 15,000 TCR beta sequences were associated with HLA alleles at 0.05 false discovery rate in a later analysis. With later analysis, a missense DCLRE1C variant became linked to TCR beta V- and J-gene trimming. From TCR beta sequences, most subjects' HLA-A and HLA-B alleles were reportedly predicted accurately.

Details on this clone: Its antigen is currently unknown.

The ends lost 7 bases at V and 5 bases at J; junction bases unmatched: 9. The germline gives CDR1 SNHLY, CDR2 FYNNEI. The CDR3 consists of 14 residues. PCR involved 60 Vbeta and 13 Jbeta primers. Assay used: immunoSEQ multiplex PCR; TCRdb lists only in-frame clones, some missing. The sample holds fewer than 150,000 clones, approximately 76% seen once. The sample consisted of PBMCs. The chain has TRBV2 and TRBJ2-5; the match to TRBD2 covers 8 bases. This TCR came from a man between 50 and 59 years old in good health and CMV-seropositive. DNA of the CDR3: TGTGCCAGCACCACGGGGGGGGGAGTGGAGACCCAGTACTTC. Protein product: CASTTGGGVETQYF.